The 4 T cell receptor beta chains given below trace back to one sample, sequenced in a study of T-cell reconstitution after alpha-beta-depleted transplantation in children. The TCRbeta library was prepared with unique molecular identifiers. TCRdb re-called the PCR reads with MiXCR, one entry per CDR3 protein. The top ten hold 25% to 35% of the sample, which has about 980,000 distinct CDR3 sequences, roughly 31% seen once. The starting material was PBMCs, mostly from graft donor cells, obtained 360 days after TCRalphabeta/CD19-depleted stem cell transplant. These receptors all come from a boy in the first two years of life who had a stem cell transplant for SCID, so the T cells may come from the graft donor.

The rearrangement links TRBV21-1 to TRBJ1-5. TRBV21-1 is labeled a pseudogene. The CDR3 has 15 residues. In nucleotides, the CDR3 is TGTGCCAGCAGCAATAGGGAAAGCGGCAATCAGCCCCAGCATTTT. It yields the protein CASSNRESGNQPQHF.

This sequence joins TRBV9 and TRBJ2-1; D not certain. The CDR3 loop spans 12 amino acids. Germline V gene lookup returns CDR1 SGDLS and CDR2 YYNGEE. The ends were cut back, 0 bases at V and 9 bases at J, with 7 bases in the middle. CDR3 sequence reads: CASSVDFGEQFF. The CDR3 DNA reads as TGTGCCAGCAGCGTAGATTTTGGTGAGCAGTTCTTC.

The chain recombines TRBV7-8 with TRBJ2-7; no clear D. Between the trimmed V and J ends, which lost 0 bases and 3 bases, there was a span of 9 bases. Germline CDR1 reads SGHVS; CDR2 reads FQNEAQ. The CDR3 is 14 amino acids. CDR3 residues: CASSLADDLYEQYF. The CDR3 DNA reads TGTGCCAGCAGCTTAGCGGACGACCTCTACGAGCAGTACTTC.

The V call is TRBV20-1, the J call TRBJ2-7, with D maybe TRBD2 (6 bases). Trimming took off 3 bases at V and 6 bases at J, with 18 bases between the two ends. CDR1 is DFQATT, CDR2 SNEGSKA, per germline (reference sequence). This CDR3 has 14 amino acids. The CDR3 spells CSASSRDFTLEQYF. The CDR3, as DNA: TGCAGTGCTAGCTCCCGGGACTTCACCCTCGAGCAGTACTTC.